These 12 T cell receptor beta chains came from one sample sequenced in a study of molecular identifiers for immune sequencing clone quantification. TCRdb itself ran the PCR reads through MiXCR, one entry per CDR3 protein. The sample comprises tens of thousands of distinct CDR3 sequences, roughly a fifth of which are singletons, and 1.1% rests with the top ten. The sequenced material came from naive CD8+ T cells from blood, with Jurkat cell RNA spiked in. The subset here: FACS-sorted CD8+CD4-CCR7+CD45RA+ naive T cells. These TCRs come from a human donor in good health. Some libraries in this study had Jurkat cell RNA spiked in.

In the case of this clonotype: Germline and junction disagree at one end, which may indicate a read error. The V call is TRBV12-3 or TRBV12-4, the J call TRBJ2-1; a possible D gene is TRBD2 (6 bases). The CDR3 has 13 residues. The CDR3 region is CASSFLTMGLGIF. Here the CDR3 DNA reads TGTGCCAGCTCTTTTCTGACCATGGGACTCGGGATCTTC.

Many counts were recorded for this clonotype. This chain links TRBV19 with TRBJ1-6, with D tentatively TRBD1 (6 bases). Trimming took 5 bases from V and 6 from J, leaving 14 bases between them. Germline values: CDR1 LNHDA, CDR2 SQIVND (reference sequence). The CDR3 sequence is 15 residues long. The CDR3 bases are TGTGCCAGTAGTCAAGGGGGGAATTCTAATTCACCCCTCCACTTT. Its protein product is CASSQGGNSNSPLHF.

The chain is built from TRBV20-1 and TRBJ1-1; D is possibly TRBD1 (5 bases). The V end lost 2 bases, the J end lost 3 bases, and 16 bases lay between the germline ends. Germline loops: CDR1 DFQATT, CDR2 SNEGSKA (reference sequence). The length of the CDR3 is 15 residues. CDR3 amino acids: CSARFGKGRDTEAFF. CDR3 sequence (DNA): TGCAGTGCTAGATTTGGAAAGGGGAGGGACACTGAAGCTTTCTTT.

This clonotype was seen ten or more times. J is TRBJ1-1 and V is TRBV5-6; D not certain. Trimming pared 0 bases from V and 11 bases from J, leaving 8 bases between. Germline V CDR1 and CDR2: SGHDT, YYEEEE. The CDR3 length is 11 residues. CDR3 nucleotides: TGTGCCAGCAGCTTGGGGGGTGGTGCTTTCTTT. Its translation: CASSLGGGAFF. The full variable domain, in which reference TRBV5-6 and TRBJ1-1 provide the parts outside the CDR3, is DAGVTQSPTHLIKTRGQQVTLRCSPKSGHDTVSWYQQALGQGPQFIFQYYEEEERQRGNFPDRFSGHQFPNYSSELNVNALLLGDSALYLCASSLGGGAFFGQGTRLTVV.

Ten or more counts support this clonotype. This rearrangement joins TRBV6-1 to TRBJ1-2, with D maybe TRBD1 (6 bases). CDR1 and CDR2 from the germline V gene are MNHNS and SASEGT. This CDR3 has 14 amino acids. V shed 3 bases and J shed 1 base, with 9 bases lying between them. CDR3 sequence reads: CASSEWGLNYGYTF. DNA for the CDR3: TGTGCCAGCAGTGAGTGGGGGCTTAACTATGGCTACACCTTC.

Concerning this clonotype itself: A read error may explain this, as a much larger clone is one base away. The genes are TRBV6-2 or TRBV6-3 and TRBJ2-7; the D call may be TRBD1 or TRBD2 (5 bases each). This CDR3 has 14 amino acids. Germline values: CDR1 MNHEY, CDR2 SVGEGT. CDR3 region: CAISYLGPSYEQYF. The CDR3 region has the DNA TGTGCCATCAGTTACCTGGGACCTTCCTACGAGCAGTACTTC.

About this clonotype: It is likely a read error, because the conserved phenylalanine at the end of the CDR3 is missing. The rearrangement links TRBV11-3 to TRBJ2-7; D might be TRBD1 (6 bases). V was clipped by 5 bases and J by 2 bases, with 13 bases between them. Germline V gives CDR1 SGHNT, CDR2 YENEEA. The length of the CDR3 is 14 residues. The CDR3 DNA reads TGTGCCAGCAGCCAATTCGACAGGACCTACGAGCAGTACCTC. It is translated as CASSQFDRTYEQYL.

This clonotype was seen ten or more times. The chain couples TRBV7-9 to TRBJ2-2; no clear D gene. The length of the CDR3 is 16 residues. Germline V gene sequence: CDR1 SEHNR, CDR2 FQNEAQ (reference sequence). V was cut by 4 bases and J by 6 bases, with 18 bases left in between. Written as DNA, the CDR3 is TGTGCCAGCAGCTCACTGGAGACACCTACTCCCGGGGAGCTGTTTTTT. As protein: CASSSLETPTPGELFF.

The genes are TRBV6-2 or TRBV6-3 and TRBJ2-1; D ambiguous. Trimming stripped 0 bases from V and 9 bases from J, with 12 bases between. The CDR3 runs to 14 residues. Germline CDR1 is MNHEY and CDR2 is SVGEGT. DNA of the CDR3: TGTGCCAGCAGTTACTCGTTCGGTTTGGGTGAGCAGTTCTTC. It is translated as CASSYSFGLGEQFF.

This clonotype was observed once. The chain employs TRBV27 and TRBJ1-4; TRBD1 might be the D (6 bases). Trimming cost V 3 bases and J 2 bases, with 10 bases left between them. CDR1 and CDR2 (germline): MNHEY, SMNVEV (reference sequence). This CDR3 has 15 amino acids. In nucleotides, the CDR3 is TGTGCCAGCAGTTTGGGGGCGGCGACTAATGAAAAACTGTTTTTT. It is translated as CASSLGAATNEKLFF.

This clonotype was detected a few times. The chain recombines TRBV12-3 or TRBV12-4 with TRBJ1-5, with D perhaps TRBD1 (6 bases). Trimming removed 3 bases from V and 0 bases from J, with 9 bases in between. CDR3 length: 15 residues. The DNA for the CDR3 is TGTGCCAGCAGTTTGGCAGGGGATAGCAATCAGCCCCAGCATTTT. Protein sequence: CASSLAGDSNQPQHF.

This clonotype was counted a few times. The chain employs TRBV19 and TRBJ2-7; 7 bases match TRBD1. With 3 bases clipped from V and 3 bases from J, the junction kept 11 bases outside the gene matches. From germline, CDR1 is LNHDA and CDR2 SQIVND (reference sequence). CDR3 size: 16 residues. The CDR3, as DNA: TGTGCCAGTAGTATGAGCTCACAGGGGAATATCTACGAGCAGTACTTC. Amino acids: CASSMSSQGNIYEQYF.